The 7 T cell receptor beta chains listed next were all sequenced from one sample in a study of early T cells in non-severe SARS-CoV-2 infection. TCRdb fed the 5' RACE reads into MiXCR, producing one record per CDR3 protein. The top ten hold 4% to 5.5% of the sample, which has 65,000 to 90,000 distinct CDR3 sequences, 12% seen once. Input material: whole blood. The receptors shown here come from an adult who was a healthcare worker with PCR-confirmed SARS-CoV-2 infection or an uninfected control (not recorded which).

This clonotype was observed a few times. One junction end disagrees with the germline gene, perhaps due to a read error. The chain is built from TRBV7-3 and TRBJ1-1; TRBD1 might be the D (5 bases). This CDR3 comprises 14 residues. Germline V gene lookup returns CDR1 SGHTA and CDR2 FQGTGA. The CDR3 spells CASSLQGTNSEAFF. The CDR3 nucleotides are TGTGCCAGCAGCTTACAGGGCACAAACAGTGAAGCTTTCTTT.

This chain links TRBV28 with TRBJ2-4; D is perhaps TRBD1 or TRBD2 (6 bases each). V was shortened by 5 bases and J by 1 base, with 18 bases between the two germline ends. CDR3 length: 17 amino acids. The germline CDR1 and CDR2 sequences are MDHEN and SYDVKM. The DNA for the CDR3 is TGTGCCAGCAGTGTTTCCAGGGGTGGAGGGGCCAAAAACATTCAGTACTTC. Amino acid sequence: CASSVSRGGGAKNIQYF.

The V and J genes are TRBV4-1 and TRBJ2-3; 11 positions agree with TRBD2. The CDR3 covers 15 residues. V lost 7 bases to trimming and J lost 6 bases; unmatched junction nucleotides: 9. Germline V lookup: CDR1 MGHRA, CDR2 YSYEKL. The CDR3 DNA reads as TGCGCCAGCACCTCTAAACTAGCGGGAGCTGATACGCAGTATTTT. Its protein product is CASTSKLAGADTQYF.

This clonotype was seen more than once but under ten times. For the CDR3, the DNA is TGTGCCAGCAGTGAGAACAGGGGCTTGAACACTGAAGCTTTCTTT. Encoded protein: CASSENRGLNTEAFF. The chain joins TRBV6-1 to TRBJ1-1, with TRBD1 matching 7 bases. CDR3 length: 15 residues. The junction had 4 bases not matched to a gene; V was cut back by 3 bases and J by 0 bases. From germline, CDR1 is MNHNS and CDR2 SASEGT.

The table lists this clonotype with a few counts. The chain has TRBV3-1 and TRBJ2-2; D perhaps matches TRBD1 (5 bases). CDR3 size: 14 residues. Germline lookup yields CDR1 LGHDT and CDR2 YNNKEL (reference sequence). V was cut by 10 bases and J by 7 bases, with 19 bases left in between. The CDR3 sequence: CATKGSSWDGELFF. In DNA form, the CDR3 reads TGTGCCACCAAGGGGTCGTCGTGGGACGGGGAGCTGTTTTTT.

The V call is TRBV12-3 or TRBV12-4, the J call TRBJ1-1; D is undetermined. The CDR3 is made up of 17 amino acids. V dropped 5 bases and J dropped 2 bases, with 21 bases sitting between them. The CDR3 DNA sequence: TGTGCCAGCAGTCCAGAGATCTGGACCTCGGCAAACACTGAAGCTTTCTTT. Protein product: CASSPEIWTSANTEAFF.

V usage is TRBV2 and J usage is TRBJ1-1; weak D call: TRBD1 (6 bases). Trimming shortened V by 6 bases and J by 0 bases, and 11 bases separated the two germline ends. Per germline, CDR1 SNHLY and CDR2 FYNNEI. The CDR3 runs 14 residues. DNA of the CDR3: TGTGCCAGCAGAGCGGACAGCTTGAACACTGAAGCTTTCTTT. It is translated as CASRADSLNTEAFF. Together with reference TRBV2 and TRBJ1-1, the CDR3 gives the full variable domain: EPEVTQTPSHQVTQMGQEVILRCVPISNHLYFYWYRQILGQKVEFLVSFYNNEISEKSEIFDDQFSVERPDGSNFTLKIRSTKLEDSAMYFCASRADSLNTEAFFGQGTRLTVV.